A single sample gave rise to the 6 T cell receptor beta chains below, sequenced in a study of CD8 T cells in Susac syndrome. RNA amounts of about 0.5 to 1 ug underwent reverse transcription with random hexamers. A single record per CDR3 protein comes from TCRdb applying MiXCR to the immunoSEQ multiplex PCR reads. The repertoire holds roughly 120,000 distinct CDR3 sequences, with about 95% as singletons. Input material: CD4+ T cells from PBMCs. Receptors originate from a human donor in good health.

V gene TRBV5-1 combines with J gene TRBJ2-3, with a weak D call TRBD2 (6 bases). The CDR3 is 17 residues long. Germline-derived CDR1 and CDR2 are SGHRS and YFSETQ. Trimming removed 3 bases at V and 8 bases at J, with 25 bases between. The CDR3: CASSSGDRSGPGGTQYF. The CDR3 bases are TGCGCCAGCAGCTCCGGGGACCGCAGCGGGCCAGGCGGTACGCAGTATTTT. The whole variable domain, remainder taken from reference TRBV5-1 and TRBJ2-3, is KAGVTQTPRYLIKTRGQQVTLSCSPISGHRSVSWYQQTPGQGLQFLFEYFSETQRNKGNFPGRFSGRQFSNSRSEMNVSTLELGDSALYLCASSSGDRSGPGGTQYFGPGTRLTVL.

The chain's CDR3 is CASSRGLASNNEQFF. The DNA of the CDR3 is TGTGCCAGCAGCCGGGGACTAGCGAGCAACAATGAGCAGTTCTTC. The V and J genes are TRBV6-2 or TRBV6-3 and TRBJ2-1; 10 nucleotides line up with TRBD2. The CDR3 has 15 residues. J gave up 5 bases and V 6 bases, and 7 bases lay outside the gene matches. Per the germline V gene, CDR1 is MNHEY and CDR2 is SVGEGT.

The chain couples TRBV21-1 to TRBJ2-7; no DNA check was done on the table's D call, TRBD2. TRBV21-1 is reported as a pseudogene. The CDR3 is 15 amino acids. CDR3 DNA sequence: TGTGCCAGCAGCGAAAGACTAGGCCAAGCCTACGAGCAGTACTTC. Translated, it gives CASSERLGQAYEQYF.

The CDR3 protein is CSAREPGGELFF. The CDR3 DNA reads TGCAGTGCTAGGGAGCCAGGCGGGGAGCTGTTTTTT. The J gene is TRBJ2-2, the V gene TRBV20-1; D not resolved. From germline, CDR1 is DFQATT and CDR2 SNEGSKA (reference sequence). V was pared by 3 bases and J by 7 bases, with 9 bases between. There are 12 residues in the CDR3.

The chain combines TRBV28 with TRBJ1-5; D is unclear. The CDR3 contains 12 residues. Germline assignment: CDR1 MDHEN and CDR2 SYDVKM. Trimming left V 7 bases short and J 1 base short, with 5 bases between. CDR3 residues: CASNGSNQPQHF. DNA of the CDR3: TGTGCCAGCAATGGGAGCAATCAGCCCCAGCATTTT.

The chain employs TRBV18 and TRBJ2-5, with a possible D match to TRBD2 (5 bases). CDR3 length: 13 residues. V lost 6 bases and J 0 bases, leaving 8 bases between the germline ends. CDR1 and CDR2 from the germline V gene are KGHSH and LQKENI. The CDR3 spells CASSPGYQETQYF. CDR3 coding DNA: TGTGCCAGCTCCCCGGGGTACCAAGAGACCCAGTACTTC.